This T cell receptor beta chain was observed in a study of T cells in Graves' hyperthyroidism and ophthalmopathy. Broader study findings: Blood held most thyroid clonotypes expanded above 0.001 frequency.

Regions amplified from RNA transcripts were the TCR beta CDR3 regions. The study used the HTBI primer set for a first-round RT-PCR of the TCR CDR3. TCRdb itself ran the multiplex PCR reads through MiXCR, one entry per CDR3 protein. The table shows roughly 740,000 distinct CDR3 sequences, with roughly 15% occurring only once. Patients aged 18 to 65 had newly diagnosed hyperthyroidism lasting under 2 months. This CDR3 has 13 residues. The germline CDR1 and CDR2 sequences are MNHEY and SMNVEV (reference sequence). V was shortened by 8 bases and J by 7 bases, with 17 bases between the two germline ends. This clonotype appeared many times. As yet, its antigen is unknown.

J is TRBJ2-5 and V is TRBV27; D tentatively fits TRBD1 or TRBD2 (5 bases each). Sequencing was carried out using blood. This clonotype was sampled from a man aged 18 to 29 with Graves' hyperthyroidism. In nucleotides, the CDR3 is TGTGCCAGCGGCCCGTACGCTGGGGGGACCCAGTACTTC. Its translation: CASGPYAGGTQYF.